This T cell receptor beta chain originates from a study of chemoradiotherapy in HPV16-positive cancers. Libraries were prepared by immunoSEQ multiplex PCR; TCRdb keeps only in-frame clonotypes and omits some of them. The repertoire consists of about 53,000 clones, with 90% occurring once and the leading ten covering roughly 3.5%. Sequencing used blood, obtained from a patient who underwent chemoradiotherapy. The receptor comes from a human donor with HPV-associated anogenital cancer.

The CDR3 loop reads CASKPGKNTEAFF. Written as DNA, the CDR3 is TGTGCCAGCAAACCGGGAAAGAACACTGAAGCTTTCTTT. V and J are TRBV25-1 and TRBJ1-1; unclear D gene. This CDR3 has 13 amino acids. Per germline, CDR1 MGHDK and CDR2 SYGVNS. The V gene lost 7 bases and the J gene lost 1 base, with 10 bases spanning the gap.